This T cell receptor (beta chain) is drawn from a study of graft-versus-host responses after intestinal transplantation. Study-wide results and caveats: Researchers found GvH clones in recipient marrow, and some showed up first in ileum or blood.

Here immunoSEQ multiplex PCR was the method, and the copy in TCRdb shows in-frame clones only, minus some. The table shows 100,000 or so clones, with 80% to 95% occurring only once. V was shortened by 3 bases and J by 3 bases, with 18 bases between the two germline ends. The CDR3 contains 16 residues. The germline CDR1 and CDR2 sequences are GTSNPN and SVGIG (reference sequence). Comments on this clone: Its target is not known.

This chain joins TRBV30 and TRBJ1-5; D ambiguous. Sequences were derived from unstimulated CD4+ T cells sorted from spleen or lymph node cells, sampled before intestinal transplant. The clonotype was recovered from a human donor who received an intestinal transplant. CDR3 amino acids: CAWSPRLSKVNQPQHF. CDR3 DNA sequence: TGTGCCTGGAGCCCGAGACTGAGCAAGGTCAATCAGCCCCAGCATTTT. Full variable domain (missing parts from reference TRBV30 and TRBJ1-5): SQTIHQWPATLVQPVGSPLSLECTVEGTSNPNLYWYRQAAGRGLQLLFYSVGIGQISSEVPQNLSASRPQDRQFILSSKKLLLSDSGFYLCAWSPRLSKVNQPQHFGDGTRLSIL.